The 9 T cell receptor beta chains below come from one sample, sequenced in a study of T cells in Graves' hyperthyroidism and ophthalmopathy. The source material, RNA transcripts, was used to amplify TCR beta CDR3 regions. The HTBI primer set was used in a first-round RT-PCR of the TCR CDR3. TCRdb re-called the multiplex PCR reads with MiXCR, one entry per CDR3 protein. The top ten hold 47% of the sample, which has 500,000 to 550,000 distinct CDR3 sequences, just under 20% seen once. Sequencing used blood. The receptors originated from a man aged 40-50 years with Graves' ophthalmopathy.

CDR3 coding DNA: TGTGCCAGTAGTATCTCTTTTACCTACGAGCAGTACTTC. It translates to CASSISFTYEQYF. The chain carries TRBV19 and TRBJ2-7; D gene ambiguous. The germline gives CDR1 LNHDA, CDR2 SQIVND (reference sequence). The V gene lost 3 bases and the J gene lost 2 bases, with 8 bases spanning the gap. This CDR3 comprises 13 residues.

Of note for this clonotype: A single base separates this from a much larger clone, so it may be a read error. The rearrangement uses TRBV7-2 and TRBJ2-2; no clear D. This CDR3 has 14 residues. The germline CDR1 and CDR2 sequences are SGHTA and FQGNSA. The V and J ends lost 4 bases and 4 bases respectively, with 10 bases between them. For the CDR3, the DNA is TGTGCCAGCAGCTCAGTGGGTCCCACCGGGGAGCTGTTTTTT. Encoded protein: CASSSVGPTGELFF. Together with reference TRBV7-2 and TRBJ2-2, the CDR3 gives the full variable domain: GAGVSQSPSNKVTEKGKDVELRCDPISGHTALYWYRQSLGQGLEFLIYFQGNSAPDKSGLPSDRFSAERTGGSVSTLTIQRTQQEDSAVYLCASSSVGPTGELFFGEGSRLTVL.

The genes are TRBV5-1 and TRBJ2-3, with TRBD2 matching over 8 bases. The CDR3 sequence is 15 residues long. V shed 4 bases and J 0 bases; nucleotides not matched to a gene: 4. Germline loops: CDR1 SGHRS, CDR2 YFSETQ. CDR3: CASSPPGGSTDTQYF. The CDR3 bases are TGCGCCAGCAGCCCTCCGGGGGGGAGCACAGATACGCAGTATTTT.

This chain joins TRBV6-2 or TRBV6-3 and TRBJ2-7, with 10 bases aligning to TRBD2. Germline V gene lookup returns CDR1 MNHEY and CDR2 SVGEGT. The junction had 7 bases not matched to a gene; V was cut back by 8 bases and J by 3 bases. The CDR3 covers 14 residues. CDR3 protein: CASLTSGESYEQYF. CDR3 sequence (DNA): TGTGCCAGCCTTACTAGCGGGGAAAGCTACGAGCAGTACTTC.

The chain links TRBV20-1 to TRBJ2-7; weak D call: TRBD2 (5 bases). Trimming left V 5 bases short and J 0 bases short, with 17 bases between. Looked up from germline, CDR1 is DFQATT and CDR2 is SNEGSKA (reference sequence). This CDR3 spans 15 amino acids. The CDR3 here is CSAPGLLSFSYEQYF. Here the CDR3 DNA reads TGCAGTGCTCCTGGACTCCTTTCCTTCTCCTACGAGCAGTACTTC.

This clonotype has only a few counts. The rearrangement links TRBV7-9 to TRBJ2-1; 14 bases align to TRBD2. The CDR3 runs to 18 residues. J gave up 4 bases and V 7 bases, and 12 bases lay outside the gene matches. Germline CDR1 reads SEHNR; CDR2 reads FQNEAQ (reference sequence). CDR3 sequence reads: CASTLIGTSGGWYNEQFF. CDR3 nucleotides: TGTGCCAGCACCCTAATAGGGACTAGCGGGGGATGGTACAATGAGCAGTTCTTC.

This clonotype was seen only a few times. The V and J genes are TRBV24-1 and TRBJ2-1; D remains unclear. The V end was cut by 3 bases, the J end by 5 bases, with 10 bases between. This CDR3 spans 14 amino acids. Germline V gene lookup returns CDR1 KGHDR and CDR2 SFDVKD. The CDR3 DNA reads as TGTGCCACCAGTGATCCTGTATATGACAATGAGCAGTTCTTC. It is translated as CATSDPVYDNEQFF.

The rearrangement links TRBV12-3 or TRBV12-4 to TRBJ2-1; 7 bases match TRBD1. This CDR3 has 13 residues. V shed 7 bases, J shed 6 bases, and the junction held 6 bases outside the gene matches. CDR3 residues: CASTPDRTNEQFF. The CDR3 region has the DNA TGTGCCAGCACCCCGGACAGGACCAATGAGCAGTTCTTC.

The chain employs TRBV29-1 and TRBJ2-5; either TRBD1 or TRBD2 may supply D (6 bases each). V gave up 6 bases and J gave up 7 bases, with 18 bases separating them. The CDR3 is made up of 13 amino acids. Germline values: CDR1 SQVTM, CDR2 ANQGSEA. The CDR3 region is CSVRGDWWGTQYF. CDR3 bases: TGCAGCGTGAGGGGGGACTGGTGGGGGACCCAGTACTTC. The full variable domain, in which reference TRBV29-1 and TRBJ2-5 provide the parts outside the CDR3, is SAVISQKPSRDICQRGTSLTIQCQVDSQVTMMFWYRQQPGQSLTLIATANQGSEATYESGFVIDKFPISRPNLTFSTLTVSNMSPEDSSIYLCSVRGDWWGTQYFGPGTRLLVL.